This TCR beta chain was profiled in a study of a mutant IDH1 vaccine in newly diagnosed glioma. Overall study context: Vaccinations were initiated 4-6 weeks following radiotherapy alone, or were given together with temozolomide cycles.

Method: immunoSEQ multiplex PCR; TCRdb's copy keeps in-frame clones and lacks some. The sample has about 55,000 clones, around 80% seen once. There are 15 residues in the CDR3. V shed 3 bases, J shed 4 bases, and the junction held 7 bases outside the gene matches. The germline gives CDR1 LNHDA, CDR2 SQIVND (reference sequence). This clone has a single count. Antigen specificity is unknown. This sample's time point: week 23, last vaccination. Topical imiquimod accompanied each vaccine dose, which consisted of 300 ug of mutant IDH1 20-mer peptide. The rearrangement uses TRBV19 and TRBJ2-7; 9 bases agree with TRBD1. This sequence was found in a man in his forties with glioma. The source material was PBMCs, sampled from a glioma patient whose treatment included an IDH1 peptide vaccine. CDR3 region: CASSIAGTGKYEQYF. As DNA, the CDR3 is TGTGCCAGTAGTATTGCCGGGACAGGGAAATACGAGCAGTACTTC.